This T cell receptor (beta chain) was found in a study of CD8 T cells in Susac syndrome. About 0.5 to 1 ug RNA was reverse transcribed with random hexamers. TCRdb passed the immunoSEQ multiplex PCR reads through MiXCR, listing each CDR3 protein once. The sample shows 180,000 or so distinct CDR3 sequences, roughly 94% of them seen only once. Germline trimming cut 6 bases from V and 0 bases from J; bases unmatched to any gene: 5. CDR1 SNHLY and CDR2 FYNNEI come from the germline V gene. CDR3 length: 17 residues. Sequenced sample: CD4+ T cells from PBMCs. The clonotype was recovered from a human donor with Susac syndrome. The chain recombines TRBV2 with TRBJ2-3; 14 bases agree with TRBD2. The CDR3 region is CASRGLAGEASTDTQYF. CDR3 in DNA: TGTGCCAGCAGGGGACTAGCGGGAGAGGCTAGCACAGATACGCAGTATTTT.